The 32 T cell receptor beta chains presented below share a single source sample, sequenced in a study of blood T cell repertoires in COVID-19 (TCRdb year 2020). The receptor library was made with the immunoSEQ multiplex PCR assay. The source is immuneACCESS, and TCRdb retained only in-frame sequences with V and J called. Part of the clones is not carried over; for the studies checked, unresolved V genes explain less than half of this, and the remainder is unexplained. The sample yields 45,000 to 65,000 clones; roughly 90% were counted once. The ten biggest clones cover around a tenth of the sample. What was sequenced was peripheral blood. Receptors originate from a human donor with acute or convalescent COVID-19. The donor label of this sample is uncertain.

The genes are TRBV6-5 and TRBJ2-6; D might be TRBD2 (6 bases). Germline assignment: CDR1 MNHEY and CDR2 SVGAGI. V lost 10 bases and J 0 bases, leaving 7 bases between the germline ends. The CDR3 sequence is 13 residues long. The CDR3 region has the DNA TGTGCCACGGGGGTCTCTGGGGCCAACGTCCTGACTTTC. It is translated as CATGVSGANVLTF.

The chain employs TRBV5-4 and TRBJ1-2; D uncertain. V was pared by 3 bases and J by 8 bases, with 17 bases between. The CDR3 extends over 14 amino acids. Germline CDR1 reads SGHNT; CDR2 reads YYREEE (reference sequence). CDR3 DNA sequence: TGTGCCAGCAGCTCAAAGTTTGTAGCCTCGGGCTACACCTTC. Residues: CASSSKFVASGYTF.

A single count supports this clone. This rearrangement joins TRBV10-2 to TRBJ1-4; D not certain. Between the trimmed V and J ends, which lost 3 bases and 8 bases, there was a span of 10 bases. CDR1 WSHSY and CDR2 SAAADI come from the germline V gene. The CDR3 covers 13 residues. CDR3 DNA sequence: TGCGCCAGCAGTGAAAGTCTTGGCGAAAAACTGTTTTTT. Protein: CASSESLGEKLFF.

CDR3 in DNA: TGTGCCAGCAGTGGCTCGGACAGGGATTCACCCCTCCACTTT. Its protein is CASSGSDRDSPLHF. This chain links TRBV7-9 with TRBJ1-6; 8 bases are shared with TRBD1. Per germline, CDR1 SEHNR and CDR2 FQNEAQ (reference sequence). V shed 6 bases, J shed 8 bases, and the junction held 6 bases outside the gene matches. The CDR3 spans 14 residues.

This clone has more than one count but fewer than ten. The CDR3 loop reads CASSLAGSTNEKLFF. The CDR3, as DNA: TGCGCCAGCAGCTTGGCGGGTTCAACTAATGAAAAACTGTTTTTT. This chain uses TRBV5-1 with TRBJ1-4, with D unresolved. This CDR3 comprises 15 residues. Germline CDR1 and CDR2: SGHRS and YFSETQ. V dropped 0 bases and J dropped 0 bases, with 6 bases sitting between them.

The CDR3 DNA sequence: TGCGCCAGCACCTCAGGGCAGGGGCCCGCCGGGGAGCTGTTTTTT. This codes for CASTSGQGPAGELFF. This rearrangement joins TRBV4-1 to TRBJ2-2; tentative D call: TRBD1 (6 bases). Germline CDR1 MGHRA, CDR2 YSYEKL. V was clipped by 7 bases and J by 6 bases, with 18 bases between them. CDR3 length: 15 amino acids.

The chain carries TRBV27 and TRBJ1-1; 7 bases are shared with TRBD1. Germline assignment: CDR1 MNHEY and CDR2 SMNVEV (reference sequence). The ends lost 4 bases at V and 6 bases at J; junction bases unmatched: 17. CDR3 length: 17 residues. This CDR3 reads CASSSTFGTGEWAEAFF. CDR3 nucleotides: TGTGCCAGCAGTTCCACATTCGGCACAGGGGAGTGGGCTGAAGCTTTCTTT.

The chain employs TRBV5-1 and TRBJ2-1; 8 nucleotides agree with TRBD2. In germline, CDR1 is SGHRS, CDR2 YFSETQ. The CDR3 is made up of 19 amino acids. V lost 0 bases to trimming and J lost 0 bases; unmatched junction nucleotides: 11. CDR3 sequence reads: CASSLEGSGDLLSYNEQFF. The CDR3, as DNA: TGCGCCAGCAGCTTGGAAGGTAGCGGGGACCTCCTCTCCTACAATGAGCAGTTCTTC.

This clone was recorded once. The CDR3 here is CASSWGEDGYTF. Written as DNA, the CDR3 is TGTGCCAGCAGTTGGGGAGAGGATGGCTACACCTTC. The chain recombines TRBV7-9 with TRBJ1-2; D uncertain. Germline lookup yields CDR1 SEHNR and CDR2 FQNEAQ (reference sequence). V lost 6 bases, J lost 6 bases, and 11 bases lay in between. This CDR3 comprises 12 residues.

CDR3 bases: TGTGCCAGCAGCCCAGTAGGGACAGGGAAGGCTTTCTTT. It codes for CASSPVGTGKAFF. The rearrangement joins TRBV9 to TRBJ1-1; TRBD1 aligns across 9 bases. V trimming: 4 bases; J trimming: 11 bases; junction bases outside the gene matches: 9. Germline assignment: CDR1 SGDLS and CDR2 YYNGEE. CDR3 size: 13 residues. The entire variable domain, with the rest obtained from reference TRBV9 and TRBJ1-1, is as follows: DSGVTQTPKHLITATGQRVTLRCSPRSGDLSVYWYQQSLDQGLQFLIQYYNGEERAKGNILERFSAQQFPDLHSELNLSSLELGDSALYFCASSPVGTGKAFFGQGTRLTVV.

The genes are TRBV6-5 and TRBJ1-5; a weak D match, TRBD1 (5 bases). CDR1 and CDR2 from the germline V gene are MNHEY and SVGAGI. V shed 2 bases and J shed 4 bases, with 6 bases lying between them. The CDR3 contains 13 residues. The CDR3 nucleotides are TGTGCCAGCAGTTACGACAGAAATCAGCCCCAGCATTTT. Its translation: CASSYDRNQPQHF.

V gene TRBV7-9 combines with J gene TRBJ1-4, with D perhaps matching TRBD1 (6 bases). Per germline, CDR1 SEHNR and CDR2 FQNEAQ (reference sequence). Trimming shortened V by 5 bases and J by 2 bases, and 15 bases separated the two germline ends. This CDR3 is built from 16 residues. This chain's CDR3 is CASSQKAGATNEKLFF. DNA of the CDR3: TGTGCCAGCAGCCAGAAGGCGGGGGCCACTAATGAAAAACTGTTTTTT.

The chain is built from TRBV29-1 and TRBJ1-2, with TRBD1 identical over 10 bases. The CDR3 has 15 residues. Germline V gene lookup returns CDR1 SQVTM and CDR2 ANQGSEA. Germline trimming cut 4 bases from V and 3 bases from J; bases unmatched to any gene: 8. Here the CDR3 DNA reads TGCAGCGTTGGAGGTGGGACAGGGGCCCACTATGGCTACACCTTC. This codes for CSVGGGTGAHYGYTF.

This rearrangement joins TRBV28 to TRBJ1-1; the D gene is possibly TRBD1 (5 bases). The CDR3 runs to 12 residues. Germline V gene sequence: CDR1 MDHEN, CDR2 SYDVKM. The V and J ends lost 5 bases and 10 bases respectively, with 14 bases between them. The CDR3: CASSPGGQGAFF. CDR3 nucleotide sequence: TGTGCCAGCAGTCCTGGTGGACAAGGAGCTTTCTTT.

V is TRBV4-1 and J is TRBJ2-5, with 12 bases fitting TRBD2. The CDR3 runs 16 residues. Germline lookup yields CDR1 MGHRA and CDR2 YSYEKL. V was clipped by 0 bases and J by 5 bases; unmatched bases: 4. In nucleotides, the CDR3 is TGCGCCAGCAGCCAAGAACCGGGACTAGCGGGTGAGACCCAGTACTTC. Protein product: CASSQEPGLAGETQYF.

V gene TRBV6-4 combines with J gene TRBJ1-1; 9 nucleotides agree with TRBD1. The length of the CDR3 is 15 residues. V shed 6 bases, J shed 5 bases, and the junction held 10 bases outside the gene matches. Germline-derived CDR1 and CDR2 are MRHNA and SNTAGT. This CDR3 reads CASRASTGGATEAFF. DNA of the CDR3: TGTGCCAGCAGAGCCTCGACAGGGGGTGCAACTGAAGCTTTCTTT.

J is TRBJ2-6 and V is TRBV6-2 or TRBV6-3; the match to TRBD1 covers 8 bases. Germline V gives CDR1 MNHEY, CDR2 SVGEGT. This CDR3 contains 18 residues. V was pared by 4 bases and J by 0 bases, with 8 bases of the junction left unmatched. The CDR3 reads CASSSATGAVSGANVLTF. CDR3 nucleotides: TGTGCCAGCAGTTCCGCGACAGGGGCGGTCTCTGGGGCCAACGTCCTGACTTTC.

The chain joins TRBV20-1 to TRBJ2-3; weak D call: TRBD1 (6 bases). Between the trimmed V and J ends, which lost 6 bases and 4 bases, there was a span of 8 bases. Per germline, CDR1 DFQATT and CDR2 SNEGSKA (reference sequence). This CDR3 has 11 amino acids. The DNA of the CDR3 is TGCAGTGCAACAGGGCCAGATACGCAGTATTTT. It specifies CSATGPDTQYF.

This chain links TRBV5-1 with TRBJ2-5, with TRBD1 matching over 11 bases. Germline CDR1 and CDR2: SGHRS and YFSETQ. CDR3 length: 14 amino acids. Trimming at V came to 4 bases and at J to 5 bases, leaving 4 bases not matched to a gene. The CDR3 loop is CASSAGTGGETQYF. In DNA form, the CDR3 reads TGCGCCAGCAGCGCCGGGACAGGGGGTGAGACCCAGTACTTC.

The V gene is TRBV30, the J gene TRBJ1-5, with D unclear. CDR3 length: 14 residues. Trimming shortened V by 1 base and J by 0 bases, and 7 bases separated the two germline ends. The V gene's germline CDR1 is GTSNPN and CDR2 SVGIG (reference sequence). CDR3 in amino acids: CAWSDGNSNQPQHF. CDR3 DNA sequence: TGTGCCTGGAGTGACGGGAATAGCAATCAGCCCCAGCATTTT.

CDR3 DNA sequence: TGCGCCAGCAGCTTGAGCCAGGCCGCCCGGACACCCCTCCACTTT. Translating it yields CASSLSQAARTPLHF. The genes are TRBV5-1 and TRBJ1-6; D is ambiguous. V gave up 1 base and J gave up 11 bases, with 16 bases separating them. The CDR3 runs 15 residues. Looked up from germline, CDR1 is SGHRS and CDR2 is YFSETQ. Drawing the rest from reference TRBV5-1 and TRBJ1-6, the complete variable domain is KAGVTQTPRYLIKTRGQQVTLSCSPISGHRSVSWYQQTPGQGLQFLFEYFSETQRNKGNFPGRFSGRQFSNSRSEMNVSTLELGDSALYLCASSLSQAARTPLHFGNGTRLTVT.

This clone has a handful of counts. V usage is TRBV24-1 and J usage is TRBJ1-5; no clear D gene. The germline CDR1 and CDR2 sequences are KGHDR and SFDVKD. V dropped 4 bases and J dropped 4 bases, with 10 bases sitting between them. There are 14 residues in the CDR3. The CDR3 region is CATSESQPNQPQHF. In nucleotides, the CDR3 is TGTGCCACCAGTGAATCACAGCCAAATCAGCCCCAGCATTTT.

The chain couples TRBV5-1 to TRBJ1-2; 11 bases align to TRBD1. The CDR3 loop spans 14 amino acids. The ends lost 4 bases at V and 4 bases at J; junction bases unmatched: 3. Germline V CDR1 and CDR2: SGHRS, YFSETQ. CDR3: CASSQGQGGYGYTF. The CDR3 DNA is TGCGCCAGCAGCCAGGGACAGGGGGGCTATGGCTACACCTTC.

This sequence joins TRBV18 and TRBJ1-1; D gene uncertain. The CDR3 loop spans 14 amino acids. Germline V gives CDR1 KGHSH, CDR2 LQKENI. V gave up 6 bases and J gave up 2 bases, with 13 bases separating them. CDR3 DNA sequence: TGTGCCAGCTCCCCCGACAACCGCAACACTGAAGCTTTCTTT. Translating gives CASSPDNRNTEAFF.

The CDR3 nucleotides read TGCGCCAGCAGCTTGACGGTAATGAACACTGAAGCTTTCTTT. The encoded protein is CASSLTVMNTEAFF. The chain has TRBV5-1 and TRBJ1-1; D is undetermined. V was trimmed by 1 base and J by 0 bases, leaving 7 bases between them. Looked up from germline, CDR1 is SGHRS and CDR2 is YFSETQ. The CDR3 consists of 14 residues.

J is TRBJ1-3 and V is TRBV10-3, with 8 bases identical to TRBD1. The V and J ends lost 4 bases and 7 bases, in that order; junction bases with no gene match: 3. The CDR3 consists of 13 residues. Germline CDR1 and CDR2: ENHRY and SYGVKD. The CDR3 spells CAISGQGRNTIYF. DNA for the CDR3: TGTGCCATCAGTGGACAGGGGAGGAACACCATATATTTT.

The rearrangement uses TRBV7-8 and TRBJ2-3; 8 nucleotides align to TRBD2. This CDR3 has 15 amino acids. CDR1 is SGHVS, CDR2 FQNEAQ, per germline. Losses at the gene ends were 3 bases for V and 6 bases for J; bases not matched to a gene: 8. The CDR3 spells CASSFTTGGMDTQYF. CDR3 DNA sequence: TGTGCCAGCAGCTTTACTACGGGGGGGATGGATACGCAGTATTTT.

This chain connects TRBV30 to TRBJ2-5, with TRBD2 matching over 9 bases. There are 17 residues in the CDR3. The germline V gene encodes CDR1 GTSNPN and CDR2 SVGIG (reference sequence). The V gene end was trimmed by 4 bases and the J gene end by 4 bases; junction bases not matched to a gene: 16. In DNA form, the CDR3 reads TGTGCCTGGACCTTGGACCGCCGCGGGGGGGCAGGAGAGACCCAGTACTTC. This encodes CAWTLDRRGGAGETQYF.

The CDR3 reads CASRRTQGFSYEQYF. DNA of the CDR3: TGTGCCAGTCGACGAACCCAGGGATTCTCCTACGAGCAGTACTTC. This chain links TRBV6-6 with TRBJ2-7, with D possibly matching TRBD1 (5 bases). Trimming removed 9 bases at V and 0 bases at J, with 18 bases between. CDR1 MNHNY and CDR2 SVGAGI come from the germline V gene (reference sequence). The CDR3 runs 15 residues.

In its sample, this clone was seen once. The chain carries TRBV7-9 and TRBJ2-7; no clear D gene. The V end was cut by 3 bases, the J end by 3 bases, with 3 bases between. CDR3 length: 11 residues. Per the germline V gene, CDR1 is SEHNR and CDR2 is FQNEAQ (reference sequence). The CDR3 DNA reads as TGTGCCAGCAGCTTCAACTACGAGCAGTACTTC. Translating it yields CASSFNYEQYF.

CDR3 nucleotides: TGTGCCAGCAGTGCCAGGGGGACAGGGGGAAATGAGCAGTTCTTC. Amino acids: CASSARGTGGNEQFF. This chain links TRBV3-1 (or the pseudogene TRBV3-2) with TRBJ2-1; the match to TRBD1 covers 11 bases. The junction had 8 bases not matched to a gene; V was cut back by 6 bases and J by 7 bases. CDR3 length: 15 residues. Germline V lookup: CDR1 LGHDT, CDR2 YNNKEL (reference sequence).

In this sample, this clone turned up a few times. This chain uses TRBV5-1 with TRBJ1-6; TRBD1 aligns across 7 bases. This CDR3 region has 16 residues. J gave up 7 bases and V 1 base, and 8 bases lay outside the gene matches. Germline V gene data show CDR1 as SGHRS and CDR2 as YFSETQ. CDR3 nucleotides: TGCGCCAGCAGCTTGCAGGGACAGAAAAAGAATTCACCCCTCCACTTT. Translation gives CASSLQGQKKNSPLHF.